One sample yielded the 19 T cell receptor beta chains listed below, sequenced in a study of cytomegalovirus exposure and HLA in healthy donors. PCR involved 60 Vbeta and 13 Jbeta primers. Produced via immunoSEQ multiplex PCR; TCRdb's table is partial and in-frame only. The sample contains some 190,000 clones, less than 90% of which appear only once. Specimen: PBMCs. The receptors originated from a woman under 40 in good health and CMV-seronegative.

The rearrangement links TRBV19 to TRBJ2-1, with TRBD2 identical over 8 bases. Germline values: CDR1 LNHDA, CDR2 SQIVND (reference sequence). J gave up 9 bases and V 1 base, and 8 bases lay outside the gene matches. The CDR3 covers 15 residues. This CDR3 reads CASSIVSGSRGEQFF. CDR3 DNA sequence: TGTGCCAGTAGTATAGTGAGCGGGAGCCGGGGTGAGCAGTTCTTC.

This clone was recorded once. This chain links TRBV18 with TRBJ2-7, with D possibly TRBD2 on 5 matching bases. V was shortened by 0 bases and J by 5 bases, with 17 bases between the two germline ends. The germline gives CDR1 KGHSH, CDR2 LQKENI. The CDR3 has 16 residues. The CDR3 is CASSPPFAGGSHEQYF. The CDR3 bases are TGTGCCAGCTCACCACCGTTTGCAGGCGGGTCCCACGAGCAGTACTTC.

This CDR3 is CASSWTGVNSLAGANVLTF. In DNA form, the CDR3 reads TGTGCCAGCAGCTGGACAGGGGTTAATTCCTTAGCTGGGGCCAACGTCCTGACTTTC. The chain uses TRBV28 and TRBJ2-6; 9 bases map to TRBD1. Germline V gene data show CDR1 as MDHEN and CDR2 as SYDVKM. There are 19 residues in the CDR3. Germline trimming cut 6 bases from V and 2 bases from J; bases unmatched to any gene: 14.

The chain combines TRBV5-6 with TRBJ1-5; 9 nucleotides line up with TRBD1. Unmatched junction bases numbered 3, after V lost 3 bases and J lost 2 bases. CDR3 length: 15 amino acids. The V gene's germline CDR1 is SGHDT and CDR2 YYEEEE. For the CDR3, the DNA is TGTGCCAGCAGCTGGACAGGGGTTGGCAATCAGCCCCAGCATTTT. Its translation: CASSWTGVGNQPQHF. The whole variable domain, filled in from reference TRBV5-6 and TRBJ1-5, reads DAGVTQSPTHLIKTRGQQVTLRCSPKSGHDTVSWYQQALGQGPQFIFQYYEEEERQRGNFPDRFSGHQFPNYSSELNVNALLLGDSALYLCASSWTGVGNQPQHFGDGTRLSIL.

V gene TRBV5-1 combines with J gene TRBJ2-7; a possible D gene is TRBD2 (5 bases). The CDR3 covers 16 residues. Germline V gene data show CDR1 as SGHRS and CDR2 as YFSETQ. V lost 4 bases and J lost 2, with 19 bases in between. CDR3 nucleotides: TGCGCCAGCAGCCCGGGGTTCCTAGCTGGCACCTACGAGCAGTACTTC. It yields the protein CASSPGFLAGTYEQYF.

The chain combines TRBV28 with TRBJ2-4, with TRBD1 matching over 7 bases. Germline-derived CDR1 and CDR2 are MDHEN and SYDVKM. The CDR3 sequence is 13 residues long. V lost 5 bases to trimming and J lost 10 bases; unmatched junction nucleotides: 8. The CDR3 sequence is CASSLNRGGIQYF. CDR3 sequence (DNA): TGTGCCAGCAGTCTTAACAGGGGTGGGATTCAGTACTTC. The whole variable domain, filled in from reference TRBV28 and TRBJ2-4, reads DVKVTQSSRYLVKRTGEKVFLECVQDMDHENMFWYRQDPGLGLRLIYFSYDVKMKEKGDIPEGYSVSREKKERFSLILESASTNQTSMYLCASSLNRGGIQYFGAGTRLSVL.

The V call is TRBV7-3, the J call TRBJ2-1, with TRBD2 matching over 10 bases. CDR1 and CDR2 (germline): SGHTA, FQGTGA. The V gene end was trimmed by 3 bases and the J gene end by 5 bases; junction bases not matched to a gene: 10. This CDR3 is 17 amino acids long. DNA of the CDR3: TGTGCCAGCAGCTTGCTAGCGGGAGCTCTTGGGGACAATGAGCAGTTCTTC. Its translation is CASSLLAGALGDNEQFF.

The DNA of the CDR3 is TGTGCCAGCGGATTGTGGGGCTACACTGAAGCTTTCTTT. It encodes CASGLWGYTEAFF. This chain uses TRBV6-6 with TRBJ1-1; D may be TRBD1 (5 bases). This CDR3 region has 13 residues. Between the trimmed V and J ends, which lost 8 bases and 3 bases, there was a span of 13 bases. Germline V CDR1 and CDR2: MNHNY, SVGAGI (reference sequence).

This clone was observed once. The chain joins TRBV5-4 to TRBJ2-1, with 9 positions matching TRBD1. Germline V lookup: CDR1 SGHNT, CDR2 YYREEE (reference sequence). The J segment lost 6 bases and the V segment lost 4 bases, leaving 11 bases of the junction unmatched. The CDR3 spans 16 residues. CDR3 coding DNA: TGTGCCAGCAGCCCGCCTGGACAGGGGAGGGGCAATGAGCAGTTCTTC. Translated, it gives CASSPPGQGRGNEQFF.

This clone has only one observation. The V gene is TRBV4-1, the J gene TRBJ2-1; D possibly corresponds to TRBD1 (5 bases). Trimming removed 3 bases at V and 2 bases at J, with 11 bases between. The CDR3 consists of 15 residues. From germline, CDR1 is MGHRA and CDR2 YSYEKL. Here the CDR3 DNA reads TGCGCCAGCAGCCAGGACGACAGCCCCTACAATGAGCAGTTCTTC. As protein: CASSQDDSPYNEQFF.

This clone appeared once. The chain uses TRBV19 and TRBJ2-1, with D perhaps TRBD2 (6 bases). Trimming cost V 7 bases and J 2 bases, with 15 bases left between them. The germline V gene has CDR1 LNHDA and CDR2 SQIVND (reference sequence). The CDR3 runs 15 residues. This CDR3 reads CASTAVRGPYNEQFF. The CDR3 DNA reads TGTGCCAGTACGGCCGTGCGGGGCCCCTACAATGAGCAGTTCTTC.

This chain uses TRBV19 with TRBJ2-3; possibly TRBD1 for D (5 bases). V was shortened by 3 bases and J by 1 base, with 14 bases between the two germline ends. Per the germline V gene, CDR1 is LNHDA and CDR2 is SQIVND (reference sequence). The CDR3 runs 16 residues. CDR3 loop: CASSMGRGYRTDTQYF. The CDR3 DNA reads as TGTGCCAGTAGTATGGGGCGAGGCTACCGCACAGATACGCAGTATTTT.

This chain's CDR3 is CASSPAQVTTFNYGYTF. CDR3 sequence (DNA): TGTGCCAGCAGCCCCGCTCAGGTTACAACTTTTAACTATGGCTACACCTTC. This sequence joins TRBV5-6 and TRBJ1-2, with D uncertain. Between the trimmed V and J ends, which lost 4 bases and 1 base, there was a span of 20 bases. The CDR3 runs 17 residues. Germline V gene lookup returns CDR1 SGHDT and CDR2 YYEEEE. The complete variable domain, with remaining parts taken from reference TRBV5-6 and TRBJ1-2, reads DAGVTQSPTHLIKTRGQQVTLRCSPKSGHDTVSWYQQALGQGPQFIFQYYEEEERQRGNFPDRFSGHQFPNYSSELNVNALLLGDSALYLCASSPAQVTTFNYGYTFGSGTRLTVV.

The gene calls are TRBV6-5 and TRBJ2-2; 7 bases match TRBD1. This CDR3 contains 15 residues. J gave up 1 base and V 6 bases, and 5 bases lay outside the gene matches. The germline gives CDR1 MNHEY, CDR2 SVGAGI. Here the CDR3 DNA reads TGTGCCAGCAGATCCGGGACAGTGAACACCGGGGAGCTGTTTTTT. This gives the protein CASRSGTVNTGELFF.

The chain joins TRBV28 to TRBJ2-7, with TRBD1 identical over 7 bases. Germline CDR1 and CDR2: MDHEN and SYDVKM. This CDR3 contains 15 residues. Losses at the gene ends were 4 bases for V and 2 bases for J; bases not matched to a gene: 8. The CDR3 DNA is TGTGCCAGCAGTTATCCGGGACAGCTGCCCTACGAGCAGTACTTC. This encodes CASSYPGQLPYEQYF. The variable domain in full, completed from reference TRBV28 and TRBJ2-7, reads DVKVTQSSRYLVKRTGEKVFLECVQDMDHENMFWYRQDPGLGLRLIYFSYDVKMKEKGDIPEGYSVSREKKERFSLILESASTNQTSMYLCASSYPGQLPYEQYFGPGTRLTVT.

The CDR3 DNA follows: TGTGCCAGCAGCGTAGATTCACGGGAGACCCAGTACTTC. This sequence encodes CASSVDSRETQYF. The chain uses TRBV9 and TRBJ2-5; no clear D gene. Trimming took 0 bases from V and 5 from J, leaving 8 bases between them. CDR1 and CDR2 (germline): SGDLS, YYNGEE. This CDR3 has 13 residues.

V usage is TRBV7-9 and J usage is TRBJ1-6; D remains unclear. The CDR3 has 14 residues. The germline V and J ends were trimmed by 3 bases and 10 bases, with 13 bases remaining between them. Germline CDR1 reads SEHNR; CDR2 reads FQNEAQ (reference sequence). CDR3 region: CASSFGGLGSPLHF. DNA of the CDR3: TGTGCCAGCAGCTTCGGAGGGTTAGGATCACCCCTCCACTTT.

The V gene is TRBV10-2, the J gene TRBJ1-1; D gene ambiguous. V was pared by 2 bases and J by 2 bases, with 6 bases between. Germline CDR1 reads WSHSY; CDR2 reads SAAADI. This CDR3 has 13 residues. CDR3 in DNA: TGCGCCAGCAGTGAGCTTCTAAACACTGAAGCTTTCTTT. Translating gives CASSELLNTEAFF.

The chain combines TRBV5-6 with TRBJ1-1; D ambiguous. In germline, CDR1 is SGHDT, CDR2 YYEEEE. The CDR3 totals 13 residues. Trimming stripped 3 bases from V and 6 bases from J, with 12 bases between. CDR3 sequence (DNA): TGTGCCAGCAGCTCCGTTGGTATAGCTGAAGCTTTCTTT. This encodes CASSSVGIAEAFF.